One and the same sample provided the 10 T cell receptor beta chains below, sequenced in a study of cytomegalovirus exposure and HLA in healthy donors. 60 Vbeta and 13 Jbeta primers were used in PCR. Profiled with immunoSEQ multiplex PCR; TCRdb holds only in-frame clones, not every one. Of approximately 140,000 clones in the sample, around 80% were seen once. The source material was PBMCs. The receptors come from a man between 18 and 29 years old in good health and CMV-seropositive.

The chain employs TRBV5-1 and TRBJ1-1; the match to TRBD1 covers 9 bases. Looked up from germline, CDR1 is SGHRS and CDR2 is YFSETQ. Trimming removed 7 bases from V and 5 bases from J; junction bases left unmatched: 12. This CDR3 has 15 amino acids. The CDR3 here is CASGRTGGAGTEAFF. In nucleotides, the CDR3 is TGCGCCAGCGGCCGAACAGGGGGCGCGGGTACTGAAGCTTTCTTT.

The rearrangement uses TRBV27 and TRBJ2-7; 14 nucleotides agree with TRBD2. This CDR3 has 17 amino acids. The trim removed 1 base at V and 1 base at J, leaving 3 bases unmatched. Germline CDR1 is MNHEY and CDR2 is SMNVEV (reference sequence). CDR3 DNA: TGTGCCAGCAGTTTATTGACTAGCGGGAGGGGATCCTACGAGCAGTACTTC. Encoded protein: CASSLLTSGRGSYEQYF.

The chain employs TRBV30 and TRBJ1-2; 8 nucleotides line up with TRBD1. With 2 bases clipped from V and 4 bases from J, the junction kept 12 bases outside the gene matches. Germline assignment: CDR1 GTSNPN and CDR2 SVGIG (reference sequence). The CDR3 totals 16 residues. The CDR3 spells CAWSRDRWSRSYGYTF. The CDR3, as DNA: TGTGCCTGGAGTCGGGACAGGTGGAGTCGGAGCTATGGCTACACCTTC.

This rearrangement joins TRBV5-1 to TRBJ2-6, with 12 bases that match TRBD1. The length of the CDR3 is 17 residues. Germline V gene data show CDR1 as SGHRS and CDR2 as YFSETQ. V shed 3 bases, J shed 4 bases, and the junction held 5 bases outside the gene matches. The CDR3 spells CASSSPGQGAGANVLTF. The CDR3 nucleotides are TGCGCCAGCAGCTCTCCGGGACAGGGGGCCGGGGCCAACGTCCTGACTTTC.

In nucleotides, the CDR3 is TGTGCCAGCAGCTATGGGGCTGGAGCCAAAAACATTCAGTACTTC. Amino acids: CASSYGAGAKNIQYF. V and J are TRBV5-6 and TRBJ2-4; tentative D call: TRBD1 (5 bases). The CDR3 sequence is 15 residues long. Germline V gene lookup returns CDR1 SGHDT and CDR2 YYEEEE. V dropped 3 bases and J dropped 0 bases, with 10 bases sitting between them.

With respect to this clone: Other nucleotide sequences from this sample produce the same CDR3. The chain has TRBV29-1 and TRBJ2-7; TRBD2 might be the D (6 bases). Trimming took 1 base from V and 7 from J, leaving 11 bases between them. CDR1 is SQVTM, CDR2 ANQGSEA, per germline. CDR3 length: 12 residues. CDR3 nucleotides: TGCAGCGTTGAAGGGCAGGCGGGAGAGCAGTACTTC. Translation: CSVEGQAGEQYF.

V and J are TRBV29-1 and TRBJ2-7; 8 bases match TRBD1. J was trimmed by 2 bases and V by 5 bases; bases with no gene match: 5. Per the germline V gene, CDR1 is SQVTM and CDR2 is ANQGSEA. The CDR3 runs 13 residues. DNA for the CDR3: TGCAGCGTTAAACAGGGGGTCGCCTACGAGCAGTACTTC. Amino acid sequence: CSVKQGVAYEQYF.

The DNA of the CDR3 is TGTGCCAGCAGTTCTAGCGGGACGCGGGAGACCCAGTACTTC. Residues: CASSSSGTRETQYF. This sequence joins TRBV6-1 and TRBJ2-5, with 9 positions matching TRBD2. CDR1 and CDR2 from the germline V gene are MNHNS and SASEGT. This CDR3 has 14 amino acids. V lost 5 bases to trimming and J lost 5 bases; unmatched junction nucleotides: 6.

The chain links TRBV5-1 to TRBJ2-7; 7 nucleotides match TRBD1. J lost 2 bases, V lost 2 bases, and 4 bases had no gene match. This CDR3 spans 14 amino acids. Germline V gives CDR1 SGHRS, CDR2 YFSETQ. CDR3 residues: CASSFEGGTYEQYF. The CDR3 coding sequence is TGCGCCAGCAGCTTCGAAGGGGGCACCTACGAGCAGTACTTC.

The chain couples TRBV28 to TRBJ2-3; D possibly corresponds to TRBD2 (6 bases). CDR1 MDHEN and CDR2 SYDVKM come from the germline V gene. Trimming shortened V by 8 bases and J by 6 bases, and 6 bases separated the two germline ends. The CDR3 extends over 10 amino acids. The CDR3 region is CASGGDTQYF. CDR3 nucleotide sequence: TGTGCCAGCGGGGGGGATACGCAGTATTTT.